A single sample gave rise to the 6 T cell receptor beta chains below, sequenced in a study of early T cells in non-severe SARS-CoV-2 infection. TCRdb used MiXCR to reprocess the 5' RACE reads, holding one entry per CDR3 protein. Altogether about 77,000 distinct CDR3 sequences are present, roughly a sixth being singletons, with the ten largest covering roughly 2.7%. The sequenced sample consisted of whole blood. The origin of the receptors is an adult who was a healthcare worker with PCR-confirmed SARS-CoV-2 infection or an uninfected control (not recorded which).

Many counts were recorded for this clonotype. This rearrangement joins TRBV12-3 or TRBV12-4 to TRBJ1-1; no clear D gene. The CDR3 runs to 13 residues. Trimming took 5 bases from V and 3 from J, leaving 10 bases between them. The CDR3 reads CASSIKRDTEAFF. In DNA form, the CDR3 reads TGTGCCAGCAGTATCAAGAGGGACACTGAAGCTTTCTTT.

Regarding this clonotype: A much larger clone lies a single base off, so this may be a read error. Here the CDR3 reads CTWSGGVVGTDTQYF. CDR3 bases: TGTACCTGGAGTGGAGGGGTCGTCGGCACAGATACGCAGTATTTT. V and J are TRBV30 and TRBJ2-3, with D perhaps TRBD2 (6 bases). Germline loops: CDR1 GTSNPN, CDR2 SVGIG (reference sequence). This CDR3 has 15 residues.

The chain combines TRBV7-9 with TRBJ2-3; 13 bases align to TRBD2. The junction had 17 bases not matched to a gene; V was cut back by 6 bases and J by 2 bases. Per the germline V gene, CDR1 is SEHNR and CDR2 is FQNEAQ (reference sequence). CDR3 length: 20 amino acids. The CDR3 here is CASSQRTSGGLTAYTDTQYF. CDR3 nucleotides: TGTGCCAGCAGTCAAAGGACTAGCGGGGGCCTTACCGCTTACACAGATACGCAGTATTTT.

The sample holds a few counts of this clonotype. The CDR3 sequence is CASSRHSPGELFF. The DNA of the CDR3 is TGTGCCAGCAGTAGACACTCCCCCGGGGAGCTGTTTTTT. The rearrangement joins TRBV6-5 to TRBJ2-2; D is ambiguous. V was pared by 5 bases and J by 6 bases, with 10 bases between. The CDR3 has 13 amino acids. Looked up from germline, CDR1 is MNHEY and CDR2 is SVGAGI.

The V and J genes are TRBV5-1 and TRBJ2-1; 10 nucleotides align to TRBD1. This CDR3 comprises 18 residues. Germline CDR1 SGHRS, CDR2 YFSETQ. V shed 0 bases, J shed 0 bases, and the junction held 6 bases outside the gene matches. Here the CDR3 DNA reads TGCGCCAGCAGCTTGGCAGGGACAGGGGCCAGCTCCTACAATGAGCAGTTCTTC. Translation: CASSLAGTGASSYNEQFF. Combining the CDR3 with reference TRBV5-1 and TRBJ2-1 gives the whole variable domain KAGVTQTPRYLIKTRGQQVTLSCSPISGHRSVSWYQQTPGQGLQFLFEYFSETQRNKGNFPGRFSGRQFSNSRSEMNVSTLELGDSALYLCASSLAGTGASSYNEQFFGPGTRLTVL.

This chain connects TRBV6-5 to TRBJ1-1; D unresolved. Per germline, CDR1 MNHEY and CDR2 SVGAGI. The CDR3 has 14 amino acids. Trimming stripped 10 bases from V and 4 bases from J, with 19 bases between. The CDR3 DNA follows: TGTGCCACCACCCTAAGGGCTGGAACCACTGAAGCTTTCTTT. Its translation: CATTLRAGTTEAFF.